This T cell receptor (beta chain) was recorded in a study of shared clonotypes between healthy human individuals. Recent vaccinations or acute infections were absent in the healthy HIV-negative adult donors. The CDR3 totals 11 residues. CDR1 is ENHRY and CDR2 is SYGVKD in the germline V gene. Trimming removed 4 bases from V and 4 bases from J, with 4 bases in between. Some clones are missing from TCRdb's copy, which holds only in-frame ones; the method was immunoSEQ multiplex PCR. Found here are 2 million to 2.5 million clones, 85% to 95% of them singletons; the top ten hold about 0.39%. Study-level findings and limits: Only a few donors were included, so the genetic and exposure-history diversity represented was limited. Collection of samples was limited to blood; tissue repertoires likely differ. Estimated clonotype richness was generally higher in naive than memory subsets.

In this sample, this clone turned up a few times. Its antigen is not known. The same CDR3 also results from other DNA sequences found in this sample. The chain carries TRBV10-3 and TRBJ1-1; D uncertain. This clonotype was sampled from a man aged 18 to 30 in good health. Some clones in this sample may be carry-over from other donors' samples. What was sequenced was naive CD4+ T cells from PBMCs. Subset in this sample: CD45RA+ positively selected. The CDR3 region is CAISGPTEAFF. The CDR3 DNA is TGTGCCATCAGTGGGCCCACTGAAGCTTTCTTT.